What follows describes a single T cell receptor beta chain. The repertoire was sequenced with immunoSEQ multiplex PCR; TCRdb's copy has only in-frame clones and lacks some. Counted here are approximately 86,000 clones, roughly 87% occurring once; the ten biggest clones make up under 10%. The sample originates from a study of blood T cell repertoires in COVID-19. Study-wide context: Researchers got acute and convalescent COVID-19 samples from the United States, Italy and Spain.

This CDR3 has 14 residues. Trimming cost V 4 bases and J 4 bases; bases outside gene matches: 6. The germline CDR1 and CDR2 sequences are SQVTM and ANQGSEA. Sequenced material: peripheral blood. The rearrangement uses TRBV29-1 and TRBJ2-5; 10 positions match TRBD1. The TCR originated in a middle-aged man with acute or convalescent COVID-19. In DNA form, the CDR3 reads TGCAGCGTTGCCGGGACAGGGGATTCAGAGACCCAGTACTTC. This codes for CSVAGTGDSETQYF.